This TCR beta chain was recovered during a study of early T cells in non-severe SARS-CoV-2 infection. Overall study context: The input, bulk RNA from unsorted whole blood, was sequenced, and chains were unpaired.

MiXCR, run by TCRdb on the 5' RACE reads, gives a single entry per CDR3 protein. This sample carries tens of thousands of distinct CDR3 sequences, about an eighth of them seen once, and the ten largest clones take 5.7%. This CDR3 comprises 11 residues. Trimming stripped 3 bases from V and 4 bases from J, with 3 bases between. Germline V gene lookup returns CDR1 SGHTA and CDR2 FQGNSA. V and J are TRBV7-2 and TRBJ1-1; D is ambiguous. Sequenced here: whole blood, sampled at baseline. This sequence was found in an adult who was a healthcare worker with PCR-confirmed SARS-CoV-2 infection or an uninfected control (not recorded which). The CDR3 protein is CASSLVTEAFF. For the CDR3, the DNA is TGTGCCAGCAGCTTGGTCACTGAAGCTTTCTTT.